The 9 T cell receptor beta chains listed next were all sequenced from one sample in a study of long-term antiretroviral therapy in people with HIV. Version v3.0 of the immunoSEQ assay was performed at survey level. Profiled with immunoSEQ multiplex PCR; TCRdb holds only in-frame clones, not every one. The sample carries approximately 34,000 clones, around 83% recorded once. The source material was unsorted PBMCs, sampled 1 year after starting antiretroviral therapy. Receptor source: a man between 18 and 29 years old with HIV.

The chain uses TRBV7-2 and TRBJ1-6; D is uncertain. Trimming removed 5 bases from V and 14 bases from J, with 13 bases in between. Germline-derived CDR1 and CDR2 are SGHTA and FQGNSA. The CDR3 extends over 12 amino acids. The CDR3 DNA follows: TGTGCCAGCAGCCTCGATTCCTTATCCCTCCACTTT. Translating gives CASSLDSLSLHF.

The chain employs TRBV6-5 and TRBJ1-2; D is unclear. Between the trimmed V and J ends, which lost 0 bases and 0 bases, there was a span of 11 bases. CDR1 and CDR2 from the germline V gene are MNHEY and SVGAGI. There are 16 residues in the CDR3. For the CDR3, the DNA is TGTGCCAGCAGTTACTCGTCGGCAGGAGCTAACTATGGCTACACCTTC. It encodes CASSYSSAGANYGYTF.

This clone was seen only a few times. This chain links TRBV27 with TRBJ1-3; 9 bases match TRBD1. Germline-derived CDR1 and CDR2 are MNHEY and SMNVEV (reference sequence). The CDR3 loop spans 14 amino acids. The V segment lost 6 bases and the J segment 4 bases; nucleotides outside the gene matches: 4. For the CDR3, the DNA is TGTGCCAGCAGCGAGACAGGGGGAGGAAACACCATATATTTT. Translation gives CASSETGGGNTIYF.

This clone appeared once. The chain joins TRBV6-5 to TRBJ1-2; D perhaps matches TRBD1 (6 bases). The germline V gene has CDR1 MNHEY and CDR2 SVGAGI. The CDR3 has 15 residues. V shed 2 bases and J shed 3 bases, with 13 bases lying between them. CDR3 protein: CASSYSQGTHYGYTF. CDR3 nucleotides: TGTGCCAGCAGTTACAGTCAGGGGACCCACTATGGCTACACCTTC.

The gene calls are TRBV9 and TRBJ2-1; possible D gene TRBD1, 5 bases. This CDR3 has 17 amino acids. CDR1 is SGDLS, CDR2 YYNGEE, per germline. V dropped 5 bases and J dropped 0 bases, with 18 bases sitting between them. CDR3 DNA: TGTGCCAGCAGTCGGCAGGGAATGCCCAGCTCCTACAATGAGCAGTTCTTC. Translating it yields CASSRQGMPSSYNEQFF.

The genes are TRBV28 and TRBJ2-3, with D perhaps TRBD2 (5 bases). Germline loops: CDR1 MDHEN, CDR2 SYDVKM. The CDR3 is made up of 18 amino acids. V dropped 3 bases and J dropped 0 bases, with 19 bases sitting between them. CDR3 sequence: CASSFHPGSPSSTDTQYF. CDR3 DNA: TGTGCCAGCAGTTTCCATCCTGGTTCACCTAGCAGCACAGATACGCAGTATTTT.

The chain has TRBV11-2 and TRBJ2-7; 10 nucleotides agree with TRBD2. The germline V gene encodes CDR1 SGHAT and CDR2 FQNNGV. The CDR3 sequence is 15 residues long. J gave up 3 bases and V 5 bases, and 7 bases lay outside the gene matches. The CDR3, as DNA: TGTGCCAGCAGCCCGACTAGCGGGTACTTCTACGAGCAGTACTTC. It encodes CASSPTSGYFYEQYF. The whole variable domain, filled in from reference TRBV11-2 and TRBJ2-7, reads EAGVAQSPRYKIIEKRQSVAFWCNPISGHATLYWYQQILGQGPKLLIQFQNNGVVDDSQLPKDRFSAERLKGVDSTLKIQPAKLEDSAVYLCASSPTSGYFYEQYFGPGTRLTVT.

CDR3 loop: CASRQGGGELFF. CDR3 nucleotides: TGTGCCAGCCGCCAAGGGGGCGGGGAGCTGTTTTTT. The chain is built from TRBV11-2 and TRBJ2-2, with D possibly TRBD1 on 6 matching bases. CDR3 length equals 12 residues. Per germline, CDR1 SGHAT and CDR2 FQNNGV. V was shortened by 8 bases and J by 7 bases, with 11 bases between the two germline ends.

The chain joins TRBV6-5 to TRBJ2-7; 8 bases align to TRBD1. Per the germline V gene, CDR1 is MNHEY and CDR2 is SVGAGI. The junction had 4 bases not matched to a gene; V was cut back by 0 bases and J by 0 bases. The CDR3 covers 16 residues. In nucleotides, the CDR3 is TGTGCCAGCAGTTACTCGACAGGGGAGGCCTCCTACGAGCAGTACTTC. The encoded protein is CASSYSTGEASYEQYF.